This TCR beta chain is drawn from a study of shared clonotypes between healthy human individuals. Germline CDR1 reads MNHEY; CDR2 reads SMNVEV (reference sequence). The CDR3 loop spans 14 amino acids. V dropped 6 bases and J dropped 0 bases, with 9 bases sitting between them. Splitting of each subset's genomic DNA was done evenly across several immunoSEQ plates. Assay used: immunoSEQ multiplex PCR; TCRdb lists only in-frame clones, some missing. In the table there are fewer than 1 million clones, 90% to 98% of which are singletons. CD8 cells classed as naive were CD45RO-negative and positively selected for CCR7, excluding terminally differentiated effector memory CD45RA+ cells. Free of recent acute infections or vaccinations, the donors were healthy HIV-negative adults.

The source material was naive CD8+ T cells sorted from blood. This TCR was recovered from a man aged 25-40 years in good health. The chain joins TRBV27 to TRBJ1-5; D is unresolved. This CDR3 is CASSPGFSNQPQHF. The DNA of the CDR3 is TGTGCCAGCAGCCCCGGGTTTAGCAATCAGCCCCAGCATTTT.